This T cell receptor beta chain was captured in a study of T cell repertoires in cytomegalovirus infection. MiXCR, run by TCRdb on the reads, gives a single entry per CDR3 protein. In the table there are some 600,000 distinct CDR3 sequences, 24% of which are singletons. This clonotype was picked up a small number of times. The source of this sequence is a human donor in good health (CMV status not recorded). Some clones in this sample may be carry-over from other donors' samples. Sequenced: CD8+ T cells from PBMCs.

CDR3: CASSYGYGGNQPQHF. The CDR3 DNA reads as TGTGCCAGCAGTTACGGTTATGGGGGCAATCAGCCCCAGCATTTT. The J gene is TRBJ1-5, the V gene TRBV28; D is unclear. The CDR3 runs to 15 residues. Trimming left V 4 bases short and J 2 bases short, with 12 bases between. Germline V gene lookup returns CDR1 MDHEN and CDR2 SYDVKM.